The clone carrying this T cell receptor beta chain came up many times. Antigen unknown. Purity above 98% was achieved in all sorted populations. Expressed TCRB transcripts were sequenced because the entire RNA isolate underwent reverse transcription. Clones were read by immunoSEQ multiplex PCR, and TCRdb kept only the in-frame ones, dropping some. In the table there are some 120,000 clones, around 15% of which are singletons. The CDR3 spans 14 residues. CDR1 and CDR2 (germline): SGHNT, YYREEE (reference sequence). V shed 4 bases and J 2 bases; nucleotides not matched to a gene: 2. This entry is derived from a study of beta chain features in type 1 diabetes. Study-wide points: There were fewer insertions and more deletions at the VDJ junctions of type 1 diabetes patients. Moderately but significantly shorter TCRB CDR3s were found in Type 1 diabetes patients in all four CD4+ subsets. For patients, the naive, central memory and Treg TCRB repertoires appeared more alike than for healthy donors.

This TCR was recovered from a man between 18 and 29 years old with type 1 diabetes. V gene TRBV5-4 combines with J gene TRBJ2-3, with 9 positions matching TRBD1. Material: central memory CD4+ T cells from blood. CDR3: CASSQQGATDTQYF. CDR3 bases: TGTGCCAGCAGCCAACAGGGGGCCACAGATACGCAGTATTTT.